Listed below are T cell receptor beta chains from one sample, sequenced in a study of cytomegalovirus exposure and HLA in healthy donors. Here immunoSEQ multiplex PCR was the method, and the copy in TCRdb shows in-frame clones only, minus some. Its table lists about 74,000 clones. The sample taken for sequencing was PBMCs. The source of these receptors is a female donor in good health and CMV-seropositive. The CDR3 runs from the conserved cysteine through the conserved F or W. The D gene is left open where the match is weak.

v_call: TRBV19
d_call: TRBD2
j_call: TRBJ2-3
cdr3_nt: TGTGCCAGTAGAGCTAGCGGGAGCACAGATACGCAGTATTTT
cdr3_aa: CASRASGSTDTQYF

v_call: TRBV5-1
d_call: TRBD1
j_call: TRBJ1-2
cdr3_nt: TGCGCCAGCAGCTTCTGGGACAGGGATAGCTATGGCTACACCTTC
cdr3_aa: CASSFWDRDSYGYTF

v_call: TRBV18
d_call: NA
j_call: TRBJ2-1
cdr3_nt: TGTGCCAGCTCACCATCTGGGGCCCCAAGGGAGCAGTTCTTC
cdr3_aa: CASSPSGAPREQFF

v_call: TRBV6-5
d_call: TRBD1
j_call: TRBJ1-1
cdr3_nt: TGTGCCAGCAGTGAGACACAGGGGGCTGAAGCTTTCTTT
cdr3_aa: CASSETQGAEAFF

v_call: TRBV7-2
d_call: NA
j_call: TRBJ2-1
cdr3_nt: TGTGCCAGCAGCGTCAGGGTTCCTAGACCCCCTACCTACAATGAGCAGTTCTTC
cdr3_aa: CASSVRVPRPPTYNEQFF

v_call: TRBV27
d_call: NA
j_call: TRBJ2-5
cdr3_nt: TGTGCCAGCAGTCGACAGGTCGCAGAGACCCAGTACTTC
cdr3_aa: CASSRQVAETQYF

v_call: TRBV6-1
d_call: TRBD1
j_call: TRBJ1-4
cdr3_nt: TGTGCCAGCAGGTTGACAGGGGGCGCGGAAAAACTGTTTTTT
cdr3_aa: CASRLTGGAEKLFF

v_call: TRBV4-3
d_call: NA
j_call: TRBJ2-1
cdr3_nt: TGCGCCAGCAGCCGAGATCCGGGACTCCCCTCTAACTACAATGAGCAGTTCTTC
cdr3_aa: CASSRDPGLPSNYNEQFF

v_call: TRBV6-5
d_call: TRBD2
j_call: TRBJ2-7
cdr3_nt: TGTGCCAGCAGTTACGGGACTAGCGGGACCTACGAGCAGTACTTC
cdr3_aa: CASSYGTSGTYEQYF

v_call: TRBV28
d_call: NA
j_call: TRBJ1-1
cdr3_nt: TGTGCCAGCAGTTCGGACAGCCTGAACACTGAAGCTTTCTTT
cdr3_aa: CASSSDSLNTEAFF